The 26 T cell receptor beta chains given below trace back to one sample, sequenced in a study of cytotoxic CD8 clonotypes in ibrutinib-treated CLL. Some clones are missing from TCRdb's copy, which holds only in-frame ones; the method was immunoSEQ multiplex PCR. The table shows nearly 300,000 clones, with roughly three quarters occurring only once. This specimen consisted of PBMCs, obtained at disease progression, from a patient treated with ibrutinib. These receptors were taken from a human donor with chronic lymphocytic leukemia.

This chain joins TRBV18 and TRBJ2-7; tentatively, D is TRBD1 (6 bases). Between the trimmed V and J ends, which lost 3 bases and 2 bases, there was a span of 11 bases. Germline CDR1 is KGHSH and CDR2 is LQKENI. The CDR3 spans 14 residues. The CDR3 bases are TGTGCCAGCTCACCCTGGGACACCCCCTACGAGCAGTACTTC. As protein: CASSPWDTPYEQYF.

This chain's CDR3 is CASNLIAGSYNEQFF. The CDR3, as DNA: TGTGCCAGCAACTTAATAGCGGGATCTTACAATGAGCAGTTCTTC. The chain uses TRBV6-5 and TRBJ2-1; TRBD2 matches at 8 bases. The germline gives CDR1 MNHEY, CDR2 SVGAGI. The CDR3 covers 15 residues. V trimming: 7 bases; J trimming: 4 bases; junction bases outside the gene matches: 9.

The V gene is TRBV10-1, the J gene TRBJ2-1, with a tentative D call TRBD1 (5 bases). Germline V lookup: CDR1 WNHNN, CDR2 SYGVQD (reference sequence). This CDR3 spans 15 amino acids. V lost 3 bases to trimming and J lost 7 bases, with 16 bases between them. CDR3 sequence (DNA): TGCGCCAGCAGTGACCACCAATTACAGGCAAATGAGCAGTTCTTC. Translated, it gives CASSDHQLQANEQFF.

The chain combines TRBV7-3 with TRBJ2-1; the D is unclear. CDR1 is SGHTA and CDR2 is FQGTGA in the germline V gene. This CDR3 spans 12 amino acids. V was trimmed by 3 bases and J by 7 bases, leaving 7 bases between them. Written as DNA, the CDR3 is TGTGCCAGCAGCTTTTTAGGGAATGAGCAGTTCTTC. Translation gives CASSFLGNEQFF.

CDR3 coding DNA: TGTGCCAGCAGACACAGAACCGGGTCCAACTATGGCTACACCTTC. Translating gives CASRHRTGSNYGYTF. V usage is TRBV2 and J usage is TRBJ1-2; D unresolved. The length of the CDR3 is 15 residues. Trimming removed 6 bases from V and 2 bases from J, with 16 bases in between. Germline loops: CDR1 SNHLY, CDR2 FYNNEI.

V and J are TRBV29-1 and TRBJ2-1; no reliable D call. Trimming shortened V by 0 bases and J by 3 bases, and 3 bases separated the two germline ends. The CDR3 is 12 amino acids. CDR1 and CDR2 (germline): SQVTM, ANQGSEA. As DNA, the CDR3 is TGCAGCGTTGAAGACTACTACAATGAGCAGTTCTTC. Its translation is CSVEDYYNEQFF.

Only a few counts were recorded for this clone. The chain uses TRBV7-3 and TRBJ1-2; D unresolved. CDR1 is SGHTA and CDR2 is FQGTGA in the germline V gene. The CDR3 is made up of 12 amino acids. Trimming pared 2 bases from V and 5 bases from J, leaving 6 bases between. CDR3 in amino acids: CASSLEGYGYTF. In DNA, the CDR3 is TGTGCCAGCAGCTTAGAGGGATATGGCTACACCTTC.

Written as DNA, the CDR3 is TGTGCCAGCAGTAAAGCGGGCGCAGAGAGCAATCAGCCCCAGCATTTT. As protein: CASSKAGAESNQPQHF. The gene calls are TRBV13 and TRBJ1-5; the D is unclear. The germline gives CDR1 PRHDT, CDR2 FYEKMQ (reference sequence). V shed 6 bases and J shed 1 base, with 16 bases lying between them. The CDR3 is 16 residues long.

This rearrangement joins TRBV7-9 to TRBJ1-2; 8 bases are a match to TRBD1. After removal of 1 base from V and 5 bases from J, the junction contained 3 bases not matched to a gene. Germline V gene lookup returns CDR1 SEHNR and CDR2 FQNEAQ (reference sequence). CDR3 length: 14 amino acids. CDR3 loop: CASSLGDRLYGYTF. CDR3 DNA: TGTGCCAGCAGCTTAGGGGACAGGCTGTATGGCTACACCTTC.

The chain is built from TRBV9 and TRBJ2-3; D may be TRBD2 (5 bases). Germline CDR1 and CDR2: SGDLS and YYNGEE. This CDR3 contains 16 residues. Trimming left V 3 bases short and J 2 bases short, with 16 bases between. The CDR3 here is CASSGSGRGDTDTQYF. CDR3 DNA: TGTGCCAGCAGCGGCTCTGGACGGGGAGACACAGATACGCAGTATTTT.

The J gene is TRBJ1-1, the V gene TRBV29-1; D is perhaps TRBD1 (6 bases). The germline V gene encodes CDR1 SQVTM and CDR2 ANQGSEA. CDR3 size: 14 residues. Trimming left V 4 bases short and J 0 bases short, with 12 bases between. The DNA for the CDR3 is TGCAGCGTTGGTGGGGGGACATTGAACACTGAAGCTTTCTTT. It yields the protein CSVGGGTLNTEAFF.

The chain combines TRBV6-6 with TRBJ2-5, with D maybe TRBD1 (5 bases). Trimming took off 7 bases at V and 4 bases at J, with 22 bases between the two ends. This CDR3 region has 16 residues. Germline lookup yields CDR1 MNHNY and CDR2 SVGAGI (reference sequence). CDR3 sequence reads: CASTPRAGLWVETQYF. The CDR3, as DNA: TGTGCCAGCACCCCCAGGGCCGGGTTGTGGGTAGAGACCCAGTACTTC.

This chain uses TRBV7-2 with TRBJ1-2, with 10 bases matching TRBD1. The CDR3 contains 15 residues. Germline CDR1 and CDR2: SGHTA and FQGNSA. J lost 3 bases, V lost 4 bases, and 5 bases had no gene match. The CDR3 protein is CASSWRTGGDYGYTF. DNA for the CDR3: TGTGCCAGCAGCTGGAGGACAGGGGGGGACTATGGCTACACCTTC.

The chain recombines TRBV5-6 with TRBJ2-7; 7 bases match TRBD2. Germline-derived CDR1 and CDR2 are SGHDT and YYEEEE. There are 16 residues in the CDR3. V shed 2 bases, J shed 10 bases, and the junction held 18 bases outside the gene matches. The DNA for the CDR3 is TGTGCCAGCAGCTTCATTTCGACGACTAGCCTAAATAAACAGTACTTC. This sequence encodes CASSFISTTSLNKQYF.

The chain joins TRBV5-4 to TRBJ1-1; TRBD1 matches at 9 bases. Unmatched junction bases numbered 5, after V lost 4 bases and J lost 4 bases. This CDR3 is built from 14 residues. Germline V lookup: CDR1 SGHNT, CDR2 YYREEE (reference sequence). The CDR3 here is CASSRDRGFTEAFF. In DNA form, the CDR3 reads TGTGCCAGCAGCCGAGACAGGGGGTTCACTGAAGCTTTCTTT.

This chain links TRBV13 with TRBJ2-7; 9 bases are shared with TRBD1. CDR3 length: 14 residues. CDR1 is PRHDT, CDR2 FYEKMQ, per germline (reference sequence). V was clipped by 4 bases and J by 3 bases; unmatched bases: 4. CDR3: CASSSGQGIYEQYF. The CDR3, as DNA: TGTGCCAGCAGCTCCGGACAGGGGATCTACGAGCAGTACTTC.

The V and J genes are TRBV5-4 and TRBJ2-2; perhaps TRBD1 as D (6 bases). V was pared by 0 bases and J by 4 bases, with 10 bases between. The CDR3 sequence is 15 residues long. Germline loops: CDR1 SGHNT, CDR2 YYREEE (reference sequence). The CDR3 DNA is TGTGCCAGCAGCTTGGGGGGGCGCGCCACCGGGGAGCTGTTTTTT. Its protein product is CASSLGGRATGELFF.

This chain joins TRBV7-2 and TRBJ2-7, with TRBD1 matching over 8 bases. The CDR3 runs 14 residues. CDR1 SGHTA and CDR2 FQGNSA come from the germline V gene. The V gene end was trimmed by 1 base and the J gene end by 6 bases; junction bases not matched to a gene: 5. CDR3: CASSLGTGYPEQYF. CDR3 in DNA: TGTGCCAGCAGCTTAGGGACAGGGTACCCCGAGCAGTACTTC.

The J gene is TRBJ2-2, the V gene TRBV2; D uncertain. The germline V and J ends were trimmed by 3 bases and 1 base, with 3 bases remaining between them. The V gene's germline CDR1 is SNHLY and CDR2 FYNNEI. The CDR3 length is 13 residues. The chain's CDR3 is CASSDENTGELFF. The DNA for the CDR3 is TGTGCCAGCAGTGACGAGAACACCGGGGAGCTGTTTTTT.

The V call is TRBV6-6, the J call TRBJ2-7; 9 bases match TRBD1. Germline V gives CDR1 MNHNY, CDR2 SVGAGI (reference sequence). With 6 bases clipped from V and 5 bases from J, the junction kept 11 bases outside the gene matches. This CDR3 comprises 15 residues. The CDR3: CASSHLRDRDHEQYF. The CDR3 nucleotides are TGTGCCAGCAGCCATCTCCGGGACAGGGACCACGAGCAGTACTTC.

This chain connects TRBV10-3 to TRBJ2-7; 8 positions match TRBD2. Germline V CDR1 and CDR2: ENHRY, SYGVKD. The junction had 6 bases not matched to a gene; V was cut back by 8 bases and J by 0 bases. The CDR3 is 14 amino acids. CDR3 residues: CAIDSGVSSYEQYF. As DNA, the CDR3 is TGTGCCATCGATAGCGGGGTGAGCTCCTACGAGCAGTACTTC.

This chain's CDR3 is CASSPKRGGLDEQYF. Here the CDR3 DNA reads TGTGCCAGCTCACCCAAGCGGGGGGGCCTTGACGAGCAGTACTTC. The J gene is TRBJ2-7, the V gene TRBV18; 10 bases fit TRBD2. CDR3 length: 15 residues. V shed 3 bases and J 5 bases; nucleotides not matched to a gene: 7. Germline lookup yields CDR1 KGHSH and CDR2 LQKENI.

The J gene is TRBJ2-3, the V gene TRBV9; D is possibly TRBD2 (6 bases). Germline V gene sequence: CDR1 SGDLS, CDR2 YYNGEE. V gave up 0 bases and J gave up 9 bases, with 14 bases separating them. The CDR3 is 14 residues long. CDR3 sequence reads: CASSVAGSYNTQYF. CDR3 nucleotides: TGTGCCAGCAGCGTAGCCGGGAGTTATAACACGCAGTATTTT.

This clone was observed many times. The chain recombines TRBV5-1 with TRBJ2-7, with TRBD2 identical over 7 bases. Per the germline V gene, CDR1 is SGHRS and CDR2 is YFSETQ. With 4 bases clipped from V and 0 bases from J, the junction kept 7 bases outside the gene matches. The CDR3 sequence is 15 residues long. DNA of the CDR3: TGCGCCAGCAGCCGGGCAGCGGGGACCTCCTACGAGCAGTACTTC. Translated, it gives CASSRAAGTSYEQYF. The whole variable domain, remainder taken from reference TRBV5-1 and TRBJ2-7, is KAGVTQTPRYLIKTRGQQVTLSCSPISGHRSVSWYQQTPGQGLQFLFEYFSETQRNKGNFPGRFSGRQFSNSRSEMNVSTLELGDSALYLCASSRAAGTSYEQYFGPGTRLTVT.

This clone was counted a single time. The chain joins TRBV29-1 to TRBJ1-2, with a possible D match to TRBD1 (6 bases). V was trimmed by 5 bases and J by 9 bases, leaving 16 bases between them. The CDR3 has 12 amino acids. The germline V gene has CDR1 SQVTM and CDR2 ANQGSEA. Here the CDR3 reads CSVPGEGGSYTF. The CDR3 DNA follows: TGCAGCGTTCCAGGGGAAGGTGGTAGCTACACCTTC.

The gene calls are TRBV23-1 and TRBJ1-1, with D perhaps TRBD1 (6 bases). TRBV23-1 is an ORF, and what it does is uncertain. This CDR3 region has 19 residues. Trimming pared 1 base from V and 6 bases from J, leaving 27 bases between. The CDR3 spells CASSQYGTGPSTGGAEAFF. CDR3 bases: TGCGCCAGCAGTCAATATGGAACAGGGCCCTCGACCGGGGGGGCTGAAGCTTTCTTT.